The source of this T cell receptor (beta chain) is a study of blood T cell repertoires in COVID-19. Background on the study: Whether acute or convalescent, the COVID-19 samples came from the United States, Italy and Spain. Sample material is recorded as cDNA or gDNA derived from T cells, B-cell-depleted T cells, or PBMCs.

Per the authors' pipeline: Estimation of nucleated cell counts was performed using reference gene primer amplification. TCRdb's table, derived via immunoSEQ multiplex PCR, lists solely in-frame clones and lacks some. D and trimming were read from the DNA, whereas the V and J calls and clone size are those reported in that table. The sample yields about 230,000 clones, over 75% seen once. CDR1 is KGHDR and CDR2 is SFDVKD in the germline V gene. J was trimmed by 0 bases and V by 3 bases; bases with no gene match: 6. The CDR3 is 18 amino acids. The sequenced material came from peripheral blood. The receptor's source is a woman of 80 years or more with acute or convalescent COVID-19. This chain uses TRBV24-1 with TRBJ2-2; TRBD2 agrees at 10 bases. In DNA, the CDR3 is TGTGCCACCAGTGATGTCCCAGCGGGGGGGACGAACACCGGGGAGCTGTTTTTT. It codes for CATSDVPAGGTNTGELFF.